This is a list of T cell receptor beta chains from one sample in a study of blood T cell repertoires in COVID-19. Data came from immunoSEQ multiplex PCR; TCRdb stores just in-frame clones and leaves some out. The sample lists about 180,000 clones, roughly 83% seen once, with 6.5% to 7.5% in the top ten. Sequencing input: peripheral blood. These receptors all come from a woman aged 40 to 50 with COVID-19, enrolled during active disease. The conserved cysteine and the conserved F or W are not part of the CDR3 here.

v_gene | len | CDR3aa
TRBV5-1 | 12 | ASSPDIASYGYT
TRBV12-3/TRBV12-4 | 11 | AIQKRMNTEAF
TRBV5-1 | 12 | ASSLGQGSGKLF
TRBV4-1 | 13 | ASSPDRVDGDTQY
TRBV5-1 | 13 | ASSLEAGFNQPQH
TRBV5-1 | 15 | ASSPGLAGGHAYEQY
TRBV5-4 | 12 | ASSFPGTIGGYT
TRBV24-1 | 14 | ATSDYSGSNTGELF
TRBV2 | 14 | ASSEYPGSAGYGYT
TRBV4-2 | 16 | ASSQEKGYPGIREKLF
TRBV5-1 | 14 | ASSLDAGGINTEAF
TRBV6-2/TRBV6-3 | 12 | ASSSTSGRDTQY
TRBV3-1/TRBV3-2 | 11 | ASSQEGAGTQY
TRBV15 | 11 | ATSRAGASGYT
TRBV27 | 18 | ASSLYFVIGDIATNEKLF